This T cell receptor beta chain is drawn from a study of blood T cell repertoires in COVID-19. Trimming shortened V by 0 bases and J by 2 bases, and 8 bases separated the two germline ends. Germline CDR1 reads LNHNV; CDR2 reads YYDKDF (reference sequence). This CDR3 contains 15 residues. TCRdb keeps only in-frame clones here, not all; method: immunoSEQ multiplex PCR. The repertoire holds some 300,000 clones, with about nine tenths as singletons. The chain uses TRBV15 and TRBJ1-3; unclear D gene. This clonotype originated in a woman aged 45-60 years who had been exposed to COVID-19. The source material was PBMCs or T cells enriched from blood (not recorded which). The CDR3 DNA follows: TGTGCCACCAGCAGAGATCTGACAACTGGAAACACCATATATTTT. The encoded protein is CATSRDLTTGNTIYF.